This entry concerns a single T cell receptor beta chain. These data originate in a study of blood T cell repertoires in COVID-19. Germline CDR1 SGHTA, CDR2 FQGNSA. V lost 5 bases, J lost 10 bases, and 15 bases stayed unmatched. This CDR3 comprises 16 residues. Some clones are missing from TCRdb's copy, which holds only in-frame ones; the method was immunoSEQ multiplex PCR. The sample holds 250,000 or so clones, 70% to 90% seen once. V is TRBV7-2 and J is TRBJ2-1; 9 bases match TRBD2. The origin of this receptor is a woman in her 30s with acute COVID-19. Material for sequencing was PBMCs or T cells enriched from blood (not recorded which). This CDR3 reads CTSSPMGLAGLNEQFF. CDR3 coding DNA: TGTACCAGCAGCCCTATGGGGCTAGCGGGATTAAACGAGCAGTTCTTC. Drawing the rest from reference TRBV7-2 and TRBJ2-1, the complete variable domain is GAGVSQSPSNKVTEKGKDVELRCDPISGHTALYWYRQSLGQGLEFLIYFQGNSAPDKSGLPSDRFSAERTGGSVSTLTIQRTQQEDSAVYLCTSSPMGLAGLNEQFFGPGTRLTVL.